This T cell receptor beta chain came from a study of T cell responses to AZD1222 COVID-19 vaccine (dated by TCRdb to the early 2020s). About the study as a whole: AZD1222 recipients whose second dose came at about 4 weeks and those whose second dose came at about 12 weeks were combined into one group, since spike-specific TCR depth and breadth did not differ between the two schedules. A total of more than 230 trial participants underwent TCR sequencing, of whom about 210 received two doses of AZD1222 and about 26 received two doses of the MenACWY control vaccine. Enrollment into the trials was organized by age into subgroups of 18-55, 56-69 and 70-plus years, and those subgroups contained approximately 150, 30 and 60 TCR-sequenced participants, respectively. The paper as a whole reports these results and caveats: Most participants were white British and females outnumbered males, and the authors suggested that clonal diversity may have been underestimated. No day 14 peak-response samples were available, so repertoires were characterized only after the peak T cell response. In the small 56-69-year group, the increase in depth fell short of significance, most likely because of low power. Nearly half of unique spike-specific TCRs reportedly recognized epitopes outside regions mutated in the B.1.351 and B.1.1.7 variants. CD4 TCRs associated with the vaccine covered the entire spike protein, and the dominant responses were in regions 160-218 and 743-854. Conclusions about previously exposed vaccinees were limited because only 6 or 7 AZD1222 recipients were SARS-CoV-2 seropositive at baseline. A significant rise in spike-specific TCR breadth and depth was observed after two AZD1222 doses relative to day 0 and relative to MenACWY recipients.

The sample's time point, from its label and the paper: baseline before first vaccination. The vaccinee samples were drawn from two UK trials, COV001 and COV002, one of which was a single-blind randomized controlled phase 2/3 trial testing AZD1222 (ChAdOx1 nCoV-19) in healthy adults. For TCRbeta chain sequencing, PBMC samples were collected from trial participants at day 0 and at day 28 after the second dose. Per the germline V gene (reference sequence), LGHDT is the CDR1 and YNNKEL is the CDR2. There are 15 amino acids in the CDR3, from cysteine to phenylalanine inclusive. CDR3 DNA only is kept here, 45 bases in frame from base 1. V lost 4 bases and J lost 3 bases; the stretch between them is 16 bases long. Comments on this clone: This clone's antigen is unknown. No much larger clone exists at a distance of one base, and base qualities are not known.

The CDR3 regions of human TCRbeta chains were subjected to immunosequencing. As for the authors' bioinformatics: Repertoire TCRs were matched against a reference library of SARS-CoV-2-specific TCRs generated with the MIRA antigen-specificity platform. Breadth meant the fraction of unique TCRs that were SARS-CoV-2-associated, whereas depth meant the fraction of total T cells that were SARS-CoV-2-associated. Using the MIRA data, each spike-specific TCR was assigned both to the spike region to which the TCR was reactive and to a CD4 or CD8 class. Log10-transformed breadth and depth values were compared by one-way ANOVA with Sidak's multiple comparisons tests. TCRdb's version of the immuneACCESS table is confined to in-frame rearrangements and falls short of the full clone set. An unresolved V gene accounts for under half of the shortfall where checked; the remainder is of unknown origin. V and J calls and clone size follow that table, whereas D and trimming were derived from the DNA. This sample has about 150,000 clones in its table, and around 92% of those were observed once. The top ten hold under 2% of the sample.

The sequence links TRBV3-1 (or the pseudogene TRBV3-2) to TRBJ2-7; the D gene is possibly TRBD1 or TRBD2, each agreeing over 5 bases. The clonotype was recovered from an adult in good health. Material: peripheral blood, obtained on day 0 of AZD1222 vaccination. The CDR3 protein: CASSPGDRLGYEQYF. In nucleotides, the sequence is TGTGCCAGCAGCCCCGGGGACCGGTTGGGCTACGAGCAGTACTTC.